The 20 T cell receptor beta chains below come from one sample, sequenced in a study of cytomegalovirus exposure and HLA in healthy donors (dated by TCRdb to about 2017). Receptors were amplified or captured by the immunoSEQ multiplex PCR assay. Here the immuneACCESS table is served through TCRdb, limited to in-frame sequences with V and J called. Missing clones are a known gap in these copies; in checked studies unresolved V genes cover under half, and the rest lacks a known reason. The sample yields about 180,000 clones; roughly 85% were counted once. The ten largest clones take up roughly 15% of the sample. Sequenced: PBMCs. The receptors were sampled from a man between 18 and 29 years old in good health and CMV-seropositive.

The rearrangement joins TRBV5-1 to TRBJ2-5; D is unclear. The V end was cut by 1 base, the J end by 4 bases, with 5 bases between. Looked up from germline, CDR1 is SGHRS and CDR2 is YFSETQ. The CDR3 contains 12 residues. In DNA form, the CDR3 reads TGCGCCAGCAGCTTGAACTTAGAGACCCAGTACTTC. It yields the protein CASSLNLETQYF.

V gene TRBV5-4 combines with J gene TRBJ2-5; 9 bases line up with TRBD1. From germline, CDR1 is SGHNT and CDR2 YYREEE (reference sequence). With V trimmed by 0 bases and J by 2 bases, 17 bases remained unmatched. CDR3 length: 20 amino acids. CDR3 in DNA: TGTGCCAGCAGCTTGGGGGACAGGGCTAGGAAACCCGAAACTCAAGAGACCCAGTACTTC. The encoded protein is CASSLGDRARKPETQETQYF.

This chain joins TRBV4-1 and TRBJ1-2; no clear D gene. The length of the CDR3 is 14 residues. Trimming took off 1 base at V and 4 bases at J, with 10 bases between the two ends. Looked up from germline, CDR1 is MGHRA and CDR2 is YSYEKL. The CDR3 is CASSQVIQLYGYTF. The CDR3 DNA sequence: TGCGCCAGCAGCCAAGTGATACAGCTCTATGGCTACACCTTC.

The chain is built from TRBV28 and TRBJ1-1; 7 bases agree with TRBD1. Germline CDR1 is MDHEN and CDR2 is SYDVKM. The CDR3 spans 14 residues. The V and J ends lost 5 bases and 4 bases, in that order; junction bases with no gene match: 7. The CDR3 reads CASSVQGLGTEAFF. The CDR3 nucleotides are TGTGCCAGCAGTGTACAGGGGTTGGGCACTGAAGCTTTCTTT.

This clone occurred a few times. The same CDR3 can be traced to other DNA sequences in this sample. The chain employs TRBV6-5 and TRBJ1-1; possible D gene TRBD1, 5 bases. Germline V gene sequence: CDR1 MNHEY, CDR2 SVGAGI. CDR3 size: 13 residues. Trimming shortened V by 0 bases and J by 5 bases, and 7 bases separated the two germline ends. The CDR3 loop reads CASSYSGGTEAFF. The CDR3 DNA reads TGTGCCAGCAGTTACTCGGGGGGGACTGAAGCTTTCTTT.

The CDR3 DNA reads as TGTGCCAGCAGCTCAAAGGGAGTAAACTACGAGCAGTACTTC. Protein: CASSSKGVNYEQYF. The V call is TRBV11-2, the J call TRBJ2-7, with a possible D match to TRBD2 (5 bases). V lost 4 bases to trimming and J lost 3 bases, with 13 bases between them. Germline values: CDR1 SGHAT, CDR2 FQNNGV. This CDR3 is built from 14 residues.

The chain joins TRBV27 to TRBJ1-5; D remains unclear. V lost 6 bases and J lost 0, with 9 bases in between. Germline-derived CDR1 and CDR2 are MNHEY and SMNVEV (reference sequence). The CDR3 contains 14 residues. For the CDR3, the DNA is TGTGCCAGCAGCCCACATGATAGCAATCAGCCCCAGCATTTT. Translation gives CASSPHDSNQPQHF.

The chain couples TRBV28 to TRBJ1-1; perhaps TRBD1 as D (5 bases). The germline V gene encodes CDR1 MDHEN and CDR2 SYDVKM. The CDR3 extends over 13 amino acids. V was clipped by 5 bases and J by 3 bases, with 10 bases between them. CDR3 region: CASSLVGDTEAFF. CDR3 coding DNA: TGTGCCAGCAGTCTGGTAGGGGACACTGAAGCTTTCTTT.

The chain recombines TRBV28 with TRBJ1-5; a weak D match, TRBD1 (5 bases). The CDR3 sequence is 15 residues long. V lost 8 bases, J lost 3 bases, and 17 bases lay in between. Per germline, CDR1 MDHEN and CDR2 SYDVKM. CDR3 coding DNA: TGTGCCAGCTTACGGGGAGGGGCCGACAATCAGCCCCAGCATTTT. This encodes CASLRGGADNQPQHF.

The rearrangement links TRBV15 to TRBJ2-3, with 7 bases fitting TRBD2. Germline values: CDR1 LNHNV, CDR2 YYDKDF (reference sequence). The length of the CDR3 is 14 residues. Germline trimming cut 8 bases from V and 4 bases from J; bases unmatched to any gene: 9. Here the CDR3 DNA reads TGTGCCACCCGGCGCCCCGGGGGGTCAGATACGCAGTATTTT. Protein product: CATRRPGGSDTQYF.

The chain carries TRBV11-2 and TRBJ2-7; 11 bases line up with TRBD1. The CDR3 runs to 14 residues. The V gene end was trimmed by 5 bases and the J gene end by 3 bases; junction bases not matched to a gene: 3. Germline V CDR1 and CDR2: SGHAT, FQNNGV. CDR3 nucleotide sequence: TGTGCCAGCAGCCAGGGACAGGGGGACTACGAGCAGTACTTC. Residues: CASSQGQGDYEQYF.

V gene TRBV29-1 combines with J gene TRBJ1-1, with TRBD1 matching over 7 bases. The V segment lost 8 bases and the J segment 5 bases; nucleotides outside the gene matches: 11. CDR1 SQVTM and CDR2 ANQGSEA come from the germline V gene. CDR3 length: 13 residues. CDR3 sequence reads: CSSEGALGTEAFF. CDR3 nucleotides: TGCAGCTCCGAGGGGGCGTTGGGAACTGAAGCTTTCTTT.

The chain is built from TRBV5-4 and TRBJ2-5, with TRBD2 matching over 7 bases. Germline lookup yields CDR1 SGHNT and CDR2 YYREEE (reference sequence). V lost 0 bases to trimming and J lost 5 bases; unmatched junction nucleotides: 4. The CDR3 length is 14 residues. The DNA for the CDR3 is TGTGCCAGCAGCTTGGGCGGGAGCGGTGAGACCCAGTACTTC. It specifies CASSLGGSGETQYF.

The chain joins TRBV28 to TRBJ1-1, with D possibly being TRBD1 (5 bases). Germline loops: CDR1 MDHEN, CDR2 SYDVKM. The CDR3 is 15 residues long. V dropped 7 bases and J dropped 5 bases, with 20 bases sitting between them. The CDR3 sequence: CASTLGGGGGTEAFF. The CDR3 coding sequence is TGTGCCAGCACCCTGGGGGGGGGTGGGGGTACTGAAGCTTTCTTT.

The J gene is TRBJ1-2, the V gene TRBV2; D is ambiguous. V lost 7 bases and J 4 bases, leaving 13 bases between the germline ends. CDR3 size: 13 residues. Germline CDR1 SNHLY, CDR2 FYNNEI. The CDR3 region has the DNA TGTGCCAGCAAGGCGGGGAGCCTCTATGGCTACACCTTC. Amino acid sequence: CASKAGSLYGYTF. Full variable domain (outside the CDR3, taken from reference TRBV2 and TRBJ1-2): EPEVTQTPSHQVTQMGQEVILRCVPISNHLYFYWYRQILGQKVEFLVSFYNNEISEKSEIFDDQFSVERPDGSNFTLKIRSTKLEDSAMYFCASKAGSLYGYTFGSGTRLTVV.

J is TRBJ1-4 and V is TRBV9, with D unresolved. Trimming took 1 base from V and 7 from J, leaving 11 bases between them. The germline CDR1 and CDR2 sequences are SGDLS and YYNGEE. The CDR3 extends over 14 amino acids. DNA of the CDR3: TGTGCCAGCAGCGTATCGGGAATTGGTGAAAAACTGTTTTTT. Its protein product is CASSVSGIGEKLFF.

The chain couples TRBV27 to TRBJ1-5; D is possibly TRBD1 (5 bases). Germline values: CDR1 MNHEY, CDR2 SMNVEV (reference sequence). V was pared by 9 bases and J by 0 bases, with 15 bases between. There are 15 residues in the CDR3. The CDR3 here is CARNQGFFSNQPQHF. The CDR3 DNA is TGTGCCAGAAATCAGGGATTTTTTAGCAATCAGCCCCAGCATTTT.

The chain is built from TRBV19 and TRBJ2-7; maybe TRBD2 (6 bases). V lost 5 bases, J lost 3 bases, and 11 bases lay in between. Germline loops: CDR1 LNHDA, CDR2 SQIVND (reference sequence). The CDR3 runs to 13 residues. The DNA for the CDR3 is TGTGCCAGTAGTGGCGGGGCAATCTACGAGCAGTACTTC. It codes for CASSGGAIYEQYF.

The gene calls are TRBV9 and TRBJ2-1; 10 bases agree with TRBD1. Germline V gene sequence: CDR1 SGDLS, CDR2 YYNGEE. The CDR3 runs 18 residues. The ends lost 4 bases at V and 3 bases at J; junction bases unmatched: 13. The CDR3 region has the DNA TGTGCCAGCAGCTCGACCAGAAGGGGACAGGGGTTCTACAATGAGCAGTTCTTC. It is translated as CASSSTRRGQGFYNEQFF.

This clone has just a few counts. This chain connects TRBV18 to TRBJ1-1; the D gene is possibly TRBD1 (5 bases). Germline assignment: CDR1 KGHSH and CDR2 LQKENI. CDR3 length equals 14 residues. Trimming pared 4 bases from V and 2 bases from J, leaving 11 bases between. The CDR3 nucleotides are TGTGCCAGCTCACGAACGGGGGGTAACACTGAAGCTTTCTTT. It yields the protein CASSRTGGNTEAFF.